This is a list of T cell receptor beta chains from one sample in a study of molecular identifiers for immune sequencing clone quantification. TCRdb redid the calling of the PCR reads with MiXCR, one entry per CDR3 protein. The table shows 400,000 to 600,000 distinct CDR3 sequences, with roughly 23% occurring only once. The sequenced sample consisted of naive CD8+ T cells from blood, with Jurkat cell RNA spiked in. The source of these receptors is a human donor in good health. Some libraries in this study had Jurkat cell RNA spiked in. CDR3s include the opening cysteine and the closing phenylalanine or tryptophan. The order of the fields is D gene, J gene, V gene, clone size, CDR3 DNA, CDR3 protein. D genes are given only for firm matches. Clone size is stated in some rows and not others, as once, few, many or a class when expanded.

>-|TRBJ1-1|TRBV7-6|-
TGTGCCAGCAGCTTAGCCCGGGGGCAGGAGAACACTGAAGCTTTCTTT
CASSLARGQENTEAFF
>-|TRBJ1-1|TRBV12-3/TRBV12-4|few
TGTGCCAGCAGCTACGGACTATCAGGGGACACTGAAGCTTTCTTT
CASSYGLSGDTEAFF
>-|TRBJ2-2|TRBV5-1|many
TGCGCCAGCAGCAAAGCCGACAGTCCCGGGGAGCTGTTTTTT
CASSKADSPGELFF
>-|TRBJ2-1|TRBV2|few
TGTGCCAGCAGCGAGGACAGGTCGGAGGGCAATGAGCAGTTCTTC
CASSEDRSEGNEQFF
>TRBD2|TRBJ2-3|TRBV5-1|-
TGCGCCAGCTGGGGACTAGCGGGGGGGCAGAAAGATACGCAGTATTTT
CASWGLAGGQKDTQYF
>-|TRBJ1-1|TRBV9|few
TGTGCCAGCAGCCCCCGGAGCAACACTGAAGCTTTCTTT
CASSPRSNTEAFF
>-|TRBJ2-3|TRBV19|few
TGTGCCAGTAGTATCACATCCGGGACGAAGACAGATACGCAGTATTTT
CASSITSGTKTDTQYF
>TRBD2|TRBJ2-3|TRBV7-6|-
TGTGCCAGCAGCACGAGACTAGCGGGGGCCGGGGATACGCAGTATTTT
CASSTRLAGAGDTQYF
>-|TRBJ1-5|TRBV19|-
TGTGCCAGTACCACGGACGGCTATAGCAATCAGCCCCAGCATTTT
CASTTDGYSNQPQHF
>-|TRBJ2-5|TRBV10-3|-
TGTGCCATCAGTGACAGTGTTAGGGAGACCCAGTACTTC
CAISDSVRETQYF
>-|TRBJ2-7|TRBV27|-
TGTGCCAGCAGCTACGGGACGGTTCCCTACGAGCAGTACTTC
CASSYGTVPYEQYF
>TRBD2|TRBJ2-1|TRBV24-1|few
TGTGCCACCAGTGGAGGACTAGCGGGAGCGACAATGAAGCAGTTCTTC
CATSGGLAGATMKQFF
>TRBD1|TRBJ1-2|TRBV6-5|few
TGTGCCAGCAGCCATCCGGACAGGGGGCTGGAAGGCTACACCTTC
CASSHPDRGLEGYTF
>-|TRBJ2-2|TRBV12-3/TRBV12-4|few
TGTGCCAGCAGAGGGTGGAGAGCGGAGAACACCGGGGAGCTGTTTTTT
CASRGWRAENTGELFF
>-|TRBJ1-5|TRBV27|many
TGTGCCAGCAGTTTATCGGTGACAACTGCCCAGCATTTT
CASSLSVTTAQHF
>TRBD1|TRBJ2-3|TRBV15|many
TGTGCCACCAGCAACGAACGACAGGGAACAGATACGCAGTATTTT
CATSNERQGTDTQYF
>-|TRBJ2-7|TRBV27|many
TGTGCCAGCAGTCTGGGTTCTAGCTCGTACGAGCAGTACTTC
CASSLGSSSYEQYF
>-|TRBJ2-7|TRBV7-2|few
TGTGCCAGCAGCACACCTTACGAGGGGGGCTACGAGCAGTACTTC
CASSTPYEGGYEQYF
>-|TRBJ2-2|TRBV4-3|many
TGCGCCAGCAGCCAAGATCCCGGGCGTACGAACACCGGGGAGCTGTTTTTT
CASSQDPGRTNTGELFF
>-|TRBJ2-1|TRBV29-1|many
TGCAGCGTGACAACCAACAGGGATGCGAATGAGCAGTTCTTC
CSVTTNRDANEQFF
>-|TRBJ2-3|TRBV29-1|many
TGCAGCGCGGTGGGCGGGGAGCTAGATACGCAGTATTTT
CSAVGGELDTQYF
>-|TRBJ2-7|TRBV4-3|-
TGCGCCAGCAGCCATGATCCAGGGGCGCCCTACTACGAGCAGTACTTC
CASSHDPGAPYYEQYF
>TRBD1|TRBJ1-5|TRBV6-2/TRBV6-3|few
TGTGCCAGCAGATGGGACAGTTCCTTAAATCAGCCCCAGCATTTT
CASRWDSSLNQPQHF
>-|TRBJ2-1|TRBV7-2|-
TGTGCCAGCAGCGCGGACCGAAGCTCCTACGATGAGCAGTTCTTC
CASSADRSSYDEQFF
>-|TRBJ1-4|TRBV7-9|many
TGTGCCAGCAGCTTGAGCGTCTCTGTAGGTGAAAAACTGTTTTTT
CASSLSVSVGEKLFF
>-|TRBJ2-7|TRBV29-1|many
TGCAGCGTTGGGCCAGGGGATTCCTACGAGCAGTACTTC
CSVGPGDSYEQYF
>TRBD2|TRBJ2-2|TRBV6-2/TRBV6-3|few
TGTGCCAGCAGTTATGGCGGGGGCACCGGGGAGCTGTTTTTT
CASSYGGGTGELFF
>-|TRBJ2-7|TRBV4-2|-
TGTGCCAGCAGCCATTTCCAGGGGGGGTACGAGCAGTACTTC
CASSHFQGGYEQYF
>-|TRBJ1-5|TRBV19|few
TGTGCCAGTAGTATGGAAGCATATCAGCCCCAGCATTTT
CASSMEAYQPQHF
>TRBD1|TRBJ2-7|TRBV13|few
TGTGCCAGCAGCTTAGTGACAGGGGGTTTCTACGAGCAGTACTTC
CASSLVTGGFYEQYF
>-|TRBJ2-2|TRBV4-1|few
TGCGCCAGCAGCCATACCAAAGGGGGAGTCCGAAACACCGGGGAGCTGTTTTTT
CASSHTKGGVRNTGELFF
>TRBD1|TRBJ1-6|TRBV11-2|few
TGTGCCAGCAGCTTGGACAGGTCTTGGGCTTCACCCCTCCACTTT
CASSLDRSWASPLHF
>TRBD1|TRBJ2-1|TRBV9|few
TGTGCCAGCAGCGTAGAAGGGACAGGGGGCTATGAGCAGTTCTTC
CASSVEGTGGYEQFF
>TRBD2|TRBJ2-3|TRBV7-2|many
TGTGCCAGCAGCACAGGACTAGCGGGGGGGGTAGCAGATACGCAGTATTTT
CASSTGLAGGVADTQYF
>TRBD1|TRBJ2-7|TRBV9|few
TGTGCCAGCAGCGTACAGGGGGATCCCTACGAGCAGTACTTC
CASSVQGDPYEQYF
>-|TRBJ1-4|TRBV20-1|many
TGCAGTGCTAGAGATAAGAATTGGGGTGAAAAACTGTTTTTT
CSARDKNWGEKLFF
>-|TRBJ1-6|TRBV7-9|-
TGTGCCAGCAGCTTAGAGGGTCGGAGGTATCGGTTTAATTCACCCCTCCACTTT
CASSLEGRRYRFNSPLHF
>-|TRBJ2-3|TRBV11-2|-
TGTGCCAGCAGCTCAGATGAGGGAACAATGGAGGGTCTGACGGATACGCAGTATTTT
CASSSDEGTMEGLTDTQYF
>-|TRBJ2-5|TRBV10-2|-
TGCGCCAGCAGTGAGTCCCGGGACCCCCATGAGACCCAGTACTTC
CASSESRDPHETQYF